Listed here are 11 T cell receptor beta chains from one sample, sequenced in a study of blood T cells in healthy people across ages. Then a second PCR, running about 7 to 11 cycles, was carried out with a sample-barcoded 5' primer and a J-beta primer mix. Via MiXCR, TCRdb re-called the 5' RACE reads, giving one row per CDR3 protein. The data contain 650,000 to 800,000 distinct CDR3 sequences, under 45% of them singletons. The source material was blood. These receptors were obtained from a man between 60 and 75 years old in good health.

V gene TRBV25-1 combines with J gene TRBJ2-4; a weak D match, TRBD1 (5 bases). The length of the CDR3 is 14 residues. V was pared by 2 bases and J by 5 bases, with 10 bases between. Germline V CDR1 and CDR2: MGHDK, SYGVNS. CDR3 nucleotide sequence: TGTGCCAGCAGTGAAGATAGGGGTCAAAACATTCAGTACTTC. This codes for CASSEDRGQNIQYF.

The chain uses TRBV9 and TRBJ2-1; D is possibly TRBD1 or TRBD2 (5 bases each). This CDR3 has 19 amino acids. V lost 4 bases and J lost 3, with 26 bases in between. Germline V gene data show CDR1 as SGDLS and CDR2 as YYNGEE. CDR3 coding DNA: TGTGCCAGCAGCCTCCAAACCGGGGCAGCTACAGCGATCTACAATGAGCAGTTCTTC. It is translated as CASSLQTGAATAIYNEQFF. Combining the CDR3 with reference TRBV9 and TRBJ2-1 gives the whole variable domain DSGVTQTPKHLITATGQRVTLRCSPRSGDLSVYWYQQSLDQGLQFLIQYYNGEERAKGNILERFSAQQFPDLHSELNLSSLELGDSALYFCASSLQTGAATAIYNEQFFGPGTRLTVL.

The chain employs TRBV7-2 and TRBJ1-6; 7 bases line up with TRBD1. The CDR3 is 16 residues long. The V gene end was trimmed by 8 bases and the J gene end by 3 bases; junction bases not matched to a gene: 10. Germline CDR1 reads SGHTA; CDR2 reads FQGNSA. DNA of the CDR3: TGTGCCAGCTCGCCTTTAACAGGGGTCTATAATTCACCCCTCCACTTT. Translating it yields CASSPLTGVYNSPLHF. The variable domain in full, completed from reference TRBV7-2 and TRBJ1-6, reads GAGVSQSPSNKVTEKGKDVELRCDPISGHTALYWYRQSLGQGLEFLIYFQGNSAPDKSGLPSDRFSAERTGGSVSTLTIQRTQQEDSAVYLCASSPLTGVYNSPLHFGNGTRLTVT.

The J gene is TRBJ2-7, the V gene TRBV6-6; 7 bases map to TRBD1. The germline V gene has CDR1 MNHNY and CDR2 SVGAGI (reference sequence). Germline trimming cut 6 bases from V and 0 bases from J; bases unmatched to any gene: 8. The CDR3 runs to 15 residues. The CDR3 DNA follows: TGTGCCAGCAGGTCCGGGGCAGGGGGCTCCTACGAGCAGTACTTC. This codes for CASRSGAGGSYEQYF.

This rearrangement joins TRBV10-3 to TRBJ2-4; 9 positions match TRBD1. The CDR3 length is 16 residues. From germline, CDR1 is ENHRY and CDR2 SYGVKD. The V and J ends lost 3 bases and 0 bases, in that order; junction bases with no gene match: 3. DNA of the CDR3: TGTGCCATCAGTGACCGGGACAGGGCAGCCAAAAACATTCAGTACTTC. This codes for CAISDRDRAAKNIQYF.

This sequence joins TRBV5-1 and TRBJ2-7, with D hard to call. This CDR3 contains 14 residues. Germline loops: CDR1 SGHRS, CDR2 YFSETQ. V dropped 7 bases and J dropped 2 bases, with 16 bases sitting between them. The CDR3 region has the DNA TGCGCCAGCTGCTCCACACAGCCGACCTACGAGCAGTACTTC. Translating it yields CASCSTQPTYEQYF.

The sample holds a few counts of this clonotype. This sequence joins TRBV27 and TRBJ2-7, with 9 positions matching TRBD2. From germline, CDR1 is MNHEY and CDR2 SMNVEV (reference sequence). CDR3 length: 15 residues. Trimming removed 5 bases from V and 2 bases from J; junction bases left unmatched: 7. Here the CDR3 DNA reads TGTGCCAGCAGTAAAATGACTAGCGGTGCCTACGAGCAGTACTTC. It is translated as CASSKMTSGAYEQYF.

This clonotype appeared once. The J gene is TRBJ1-1, the V gene TRBV7-8, with no clear D. From germline, CDR1 is SGHVS and CDR2 FQNEAQ. The germline V and J ends were trimmed by 5 bases and 4 bases, with 14 bases remaining between them. The CDR3 covers 14 residues. The CDR3 here is CASSATGILTEAFF. For the CDR3, the DNA is TGTGCCAGCAGCGCGACGGGGATACTCACTGAAGCTTTCTTT.

This clonotype was counted a few times. The chain combines TRBV7-2 with TRBJ2-3; TRBD2 might be the D (5 bases). V was shortened by 4 bases and J by 2 bases, with 10 bases between the two germline ends. The germline CDR1 and CDR2 sequences are SGHTA and FQGNSA. The CDR3 consists of 14 residues. CDR3 in amino acids: CASSSDYTTDTQYF. CDR3 nucleotide sequence: TGTGCCAGCAGCTCTGACTACACCACAGATACGCAGTATTTT.

This clonotype was recorded a few times. The chain links TRBV27 to TRBJ2-3, with D uncertain. Per germline, CDR1 MNHEY and CDR2 SMNVEV (reference sequence). V shed 2 bases and J shed 0 bases, with 9 bases lying between them. CDR3 size: 15 residues. CDR3 DNA: TGTGCCAGCAGTTTAGGAGCCCTGAGCACAGATACGCAGTATTTT. Translated: CASSLGALSTDTQYF.

Note on this clonotype: A junction boundary mismatches the germline segment, possibly from a read error. The rearrangement joins TRBV10-3 to TRBJ1-5; 7 nucleotides agree with TRBD1. The CDR3 has 15 amino acids. The germline V gene encodes CDR1 ENHRY and CDR2 SYGVKD. The CDR3 nucleotides read TGTGCCATCAGCGATGAGGGGGCGTCCAATCGGCCCCAGCATTTT. Protein product: CAISDEGASNRPQHF.